Shown below are 2 T cell receptor beta chains from a single sample sequenced in a study of CXCR3-negative and CXCR3-positive naive CD8 T cells. Preparation of TRB cDNA libraries relied on 5' RACE carrying UMI labels. From the 5' RACE reads, TCRdb lists one entry per CDR3 protein and no DNA. Its clone listing holds around 140,000 distinct CDR3 sequences. The sample comprised naive CXCR3- CD8+ T cells from blood. Indicated subset: CD45RO-CCR7+CD27+CD95- naive CD8+ T cells lacking CXCR3 (TNR3-). These receptors were collected from a human donor in good health. Some clones in this sample may be carry-over from other donors' samples.

CDR3: CASSQDLGGASYGYTF. The J gene is TRBJ1-2, the V gene TRBV4-3; lacking DNA, the TRBD1 call made by TCRdb goes unchecked. Germline loops: CDR1 LGHNA, CDR2 YSLEER. The CDR3 extends over 16 amino acids.

The chain recombines TRBV21-1 with TRBJ2-5. TRBV21-1 is a known pseudogene. The CDR3 has 12 residues. The CDR3 is CASSKEMETQYF.